This T cell receptor (beta chain) was obtained from a study of blood T cell repertoires in COVID-19. On the study more broadly: T cells, B-cell-depleted T cells, or PBMCs supplied cDNA or gDNA.

Germline loops: CDR1 KGHSH, CDR2 LQKENI. Trimming took off 0 bases at V and 2 bases at J, with 10 bases between the two ends. The CDR3 is made up of 15 amino acids. Some clones are missing from TCRdb's copy, which holds only in-frame ones; the method was immunoSEQ multiplex PCR. The sample has 50,000 or so clones, 77% seen once. The TCR comes from a human donor with active or convalescent COVID-19. The donor label of this sample is uncertain. This chain uses TRBV18 with TRBJ2-5; D possibly corresponds to TRBD2 (6 bases). Sequenced: peripheral blood. CDR3 nucleotide sequence: TGTGCCAGCTCACCACCGGGGGGACCTCAAGAGACCCAGTACTTC. Its translation is CASSPPGGPQETQYF.